The T cell receptor beta chain under discussion was sequenced for a study of response to subunit inactivated influenza vaccine. Trimming took off 3 bases at V and 2 bases at J, with 14 bases between the two ends. The CDR3 consists of 15 residues. This clonotype was seen more than once but under ten times. A single record per CDR3 protein comes from TCRdb applying MiXCR to the RT-PCR reads. Seen here are around 570,000 distinct CDR3 sequences, about 11% observed once, and the top ten hold approximately 10%. The sample was also reused in another study, on T cells expressing NK-cell markers. That publication notes: In generating TCR beta cDNA, 5'RACE template switching with UMIs was used. According to the study, TCR beta repertoires originated from sorted CD3+CD56+NKG2C+, CD3+CD56+NKG2C- and CD3+CD56-NKG2C+ T cells. Seven of the eight sequenced donors were HCMV-seropositive; one was seronegative. Whether expanded NKG2C+ T cell clones recognized HCMV stayed uncertain.

This chain joins TRBV12-3 or TRBV12-4 and TRBJ2-7; tentatively, D is TRBD2 (5 bases). The source is a man between 45 and 60 years old who received an inactivated influenza vaccine. The sample was PBMCs from blood, taken on the day of vaccination. CDR3 in amino acids: CASSLSSQSTYEQYF. The CDR3 region has the DNA TGTGCCAGCAGTTTGTCTAGCCAATCGACCTACGAGCAGTACTTC.